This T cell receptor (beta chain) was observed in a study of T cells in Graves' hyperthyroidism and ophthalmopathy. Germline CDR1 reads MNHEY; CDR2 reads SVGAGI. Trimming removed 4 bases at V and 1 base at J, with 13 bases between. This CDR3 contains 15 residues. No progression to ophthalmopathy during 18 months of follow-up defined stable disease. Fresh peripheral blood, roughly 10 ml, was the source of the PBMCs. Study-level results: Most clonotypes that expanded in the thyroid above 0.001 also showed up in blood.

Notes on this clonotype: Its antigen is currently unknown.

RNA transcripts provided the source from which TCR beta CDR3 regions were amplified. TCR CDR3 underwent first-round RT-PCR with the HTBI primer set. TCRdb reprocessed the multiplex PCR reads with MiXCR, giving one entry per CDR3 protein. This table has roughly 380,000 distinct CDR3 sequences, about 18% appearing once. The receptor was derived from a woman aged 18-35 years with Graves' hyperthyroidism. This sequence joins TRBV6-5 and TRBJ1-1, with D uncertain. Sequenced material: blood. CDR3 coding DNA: TGTGCCAGCAGTTTCGGTCCGATACGGAACACTGAAGCTTTCTTT. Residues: CASSFGPIRNTEAFF.